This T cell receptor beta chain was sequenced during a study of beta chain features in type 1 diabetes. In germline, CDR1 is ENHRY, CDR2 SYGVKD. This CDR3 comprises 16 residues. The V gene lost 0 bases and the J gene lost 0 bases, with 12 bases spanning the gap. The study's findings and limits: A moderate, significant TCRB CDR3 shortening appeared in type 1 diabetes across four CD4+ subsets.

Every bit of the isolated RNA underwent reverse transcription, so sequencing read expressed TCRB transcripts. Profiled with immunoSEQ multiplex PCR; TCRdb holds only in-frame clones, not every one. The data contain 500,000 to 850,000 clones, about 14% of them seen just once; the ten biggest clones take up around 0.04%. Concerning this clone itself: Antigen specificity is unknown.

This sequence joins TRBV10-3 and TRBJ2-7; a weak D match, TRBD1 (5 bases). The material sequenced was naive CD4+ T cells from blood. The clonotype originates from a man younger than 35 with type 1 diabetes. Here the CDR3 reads CAISESGWQGSYEQYF. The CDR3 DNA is TGTGCCATCAGTGAGTCTGGCTGGCAGGGCTCCTACGAGCAGTACTTC.